A selection of T cell receptor beta chains follows, all from one sample in a study of control samples from healthy donors and cancer patients. Profiling relied on immunoSEQ multiplex PCR, and the TCRdb table lists in-frame clones only, not all of them. The data show 55,000 to 90,000 clones, over 75% seen once. Sequenced input: blood. These receptors all come from a man aged 50-59 years in good health. CDR3s include the opening cysteine and the closing phenylalanine or tryptophan. Each record gives: CDR3 length, D gene, J gene, clone size, V gene, CDR3 DNA, CDR3 protein. The D gene is left open where the match is weak. Rows may omit the clone size; those that give it use once, few, many or a size class.

16 | TRBD1 | TRBJ2-7 | few | TRBV6-5 | TGTGCCAGCAGTTACCGACCCCCGGGACAGGGGGGCGAGCAGTACTTC | CASSYRPPGQGGEQYF
15 | - | TRBJ2-3 | - | TRBV25-1 | TGTGCCAGCAGCCCCCGTAGGGGGGGCTCAGATACGCAGTATTTT | CASSPRRGGSDTQYF
13 | - | TRBJ2-5 | - | TRBV7-9 | TGTGCCAGCAGCTTAGGGAACCAAGAGACCCAGTACTTC | CASSLGNQETQYF
15 | TRBD1 | TRBJ1-4 | once | TRBV6-5 | TGTGCCAGCACCTCAGGACAGGGATGGGGGGAAAAACTGTTTTTT | CASTSGQGWGEKLFF
12 | - | TRBJ1-3 | - | TRBV6-5 | TGTGCCAGCAGAGGATCTGGAAACACCATATATTTT | CASRGSGNTIYF
15 | TRBD1 | TRBJ1-3 | - | TRBV15 | TGTGCCACCAGCCGCGACAGGGGGCCAGGAAACACCATATATTTT | CATSRDRGPGNTIYF
13 | - | TRBJ2-7 | - | TRBV3-1/TRBV3-2 | TGTGCCAGCGGTAGGTTTCTCCCTTACGAGCAGTACTTC | CASGRFLPYEQYF
15 | TRBD1 | TRBJ2-1 | once | TRBV5-1 | TGCGCCAGCAGCCGGGCCGGGACAGGGTTCAATGAGCAGTTCTTC | CASSRAGTGFNEQFF
16 | - | TRBJ1-1 | - | TRBV15 | TGTGCCACCAGCAGAGATCGCGTGGGCTCGGACACTGAAGCTTTCTTT | CATSRDRVGSDTEAFF
16 | - | TRBJ2-7 | - | TRBV6-5 | TGTGCCAGCAGTTACTCGGTGGCACGTAGATCCTACGAGCAGTACTTC | CASSYSVARRSYEQYF
13 | - | TRBJ1-5 | - | TRBV5-1 | TGCGCCAGCAGCTTGGATCAAGGTCAGCCCCAGCATTTT | CASSLDQGQPQHF
14 | - | TRBJ2-3 | once | TRBV7-2 | TGTGCCAGCAGCAATGTCAGGGTTACAGATACGCAGTATTTT | CASSNVRVTDTQYF
14 | TRBD2 | TRBJ2-1 | - | TRBV4-3 | TGCGCCAGCAGCCCCGGCGGGAGCTACAATGAGCAGTTCTTC | CASSPGGSYNEQFF
11 | - | TRBJ2-7 | - | TRBV6-2/TRBV6-3 | TGTGCCAGCAGTCGGTTCTACGAGCAGTACTTC | CASSRFYEQYF
14 | - | TRBJ1-6 | once | TRBV10-3 | TGTGCCATCTCAGGCGCTACCTATAATTCACCCCTCCACTTT | CAISGATYNSPLHF
16 | - | TRBJ2-6 | - | TRBV11-3 | TGTGCCAGCAGCATCAATCACAGGGCTGGGGCCAACGTCCTGACTTTC | CASSINHRAGANVLTF
15 | TRBD2 | TRBJ2-1 | - | TRBV4-1 | TGCGCCAGCAGCAAAAGAGCGGGAGCTGCCAATGAGCAGTTCTTC | CASSKRAGAANEQFF
16 | - | TRBJ2-1 | - | TRBV5-1 | TGCGCCAGCAGCAAGGGGGGGACAGTGAATTCAAATGAGCAGTTCTTC | CASSKGGTVNSNEQFF
16 | - | TRBJ2-7 | - | TRBV27 | TGTGCCAGCAGTACCTTGGGGGGCCCTATTGCCTACGAGCAGTACTTC | CASSTLGGPIAYEQYF
17 | TRBD2 | TRBJ2-2 | once | TRBV4-1 | TGCGCCAGCAGCCAAGCACTAGCGGGGGGGATGACCGGGGAGCTGTTTTTT | CASSQALAGGMTGELFF
15 | TRBD1 | TRBJ1-2 | - | TRBV27 | TGTGCCAGCAGTCGTGGACAGGGGTTTGGCTATGGCTACACCTTC | CASSRGQGFGYGYTF
17 | TRBD1 | TRBJ1-4 | - | TRBV7-9 | TGTGCCAGCAGCTTAGTCTTGACAGGGCAGGGGAATGAAAAACTGTTTTTT | CASSLVLTGQGNEKLFF
15 | - | TRBJ2-5 | - | TRBV24-1 | TGTGCCACCAGTGATGCAAGTACAGGGCGTGAGACCCAGTACTTC | CATSDASTGRETQYF
12 | - | TRBJ2-5 | few | TRBV7-3 | TGTGCCAGCAGCCCAGGGGAAGAGACCCAGTACTTC | CASSPGEETQYF
14 | TRBD2 | TRBJ2-1 | - | TRBV7-3 | TGTGCCAGCAGCTTAGCGGGAGGGCCTCTTGAGCAGTTCTTC | CASSLAGGPLEQFF
13 | - | TRBJ2-7 | - | TRBV6-5 | TGTGCCAGCAGGGGACAAGCCCCCTCCGAGCAGTACTTC | CASRGQAPSEQYF
14 | - | TRBJ1-4 | few | TRBV18 | TGTGCCAGCAGACCGGGACCGGCGAATGAAAAACTGTTTTTT | CASRPGPANEKLFF
17 | TRBD1 | TRBJ1-2 | - | TRBV27 | TGTGCCAGCAGTTCAGTGCAGGGGGGCCGAGCTAACTATGGCTACACCTTC | CASSSVQGGRANYGYTF
14 | - | TRBJ1-2 | - | TRBV11-3 | TGTGCCAGCAGCTCCCCCACATCCACCTATGGCTACACCTTC | CASSSPTSTYGYTF
13 | - | TRBJ1-3 | - | TRBV6-2/TRBV6-3 | TGTGCCAGCAGCCCCGAACGTTTGAAGCAAGTATATTTT | CASSPERLKQVYF
14 | - | TRBJ1-4 | - | TRBV24-1 | TGTGCCACCAGTGTGCGGTTTACTGGGGAAAAACTGTTTTTT | CATSVRFTGEKLFF
12 | - | TRBJ1-1 | - | TRBV29-1 | TGCAGCGAGAAATATTCGAACACTGAAGCTTTCTTT | CSEKYSNTEAFF
14 | - | TRBJ2-1 | few | TRBV15 | TGTGCCACCAGCAGAGATCCACTAGCCTATGAGCAGTTCTTC | CATSRDPLAYEQFF
14 | - | TRBJ1-2 | - | TRBV15 | TGTGCCACCAGCAGGACACCAGCTAACTATGGCTACACCTTC | CATSRTPANYGYTF
15 | - | TRBJ1-4 | - | TRBV5-5 | TGTGCCAGCAGCCTGCGTTGGGGGACTAATGAAAAACTGTTTTTT | CASSLRWGTNEKLFF
14 | TRBD1 | TRBJ2-7 | - | TRBV6-2/TRBV6-3 | TGTGCCAGCAGCCGGGCACAGGGGGCGTACGAGCAGTACTTC | CASSRAQGAYEQYF
14 | TRBD1 | TRBJ2-2 | once | TRBV29-1 | TGCAGCGGATGGACAGGGGGCGCGATCGGGGAGCTGTTTTTT | CSGWTGGAIGELFF
16 | TRBD2 | TRBJ2-1 | - | TRBV18 | TGTGCCAGCTCACCACCGTCTAGCGGCTTATACAATGAGCAGTTCTTC | CASSPPSSGLYNEQFF
13 | - | TRBJ1-4 | - | TRBV2 | TGTGCCAGCGTTGGGGGGCTTCTTGAAAAACTGTTTTTT | CASVGGLLEKLFF
15 | - | TRBJ2-1 | - | TRBV6-4 | TGTGCCAGCAGTGAAGAAGGGTTGGGGGGAGATGAGCAGTTCTTC | CASSEEGLGGDEQFF
11 | - | TRBJ2-5 | - | TRBV10-3 | TGTGCCATCAGTGAAAAGGAGACCCAGTACTTC | CAISEKETQYF
15 | TRBD1 | TRBJ2-7 | - | TRBV28 | TGTGCCAGCAGGGACCGGGACAGGGGGAACTACGAGCAGTACTTC | CASRDRDRGNYEQYF
17 | - | TRBJ2-1 | - | TRBV9 | TGTGCCAGCAGCGTCGGAGTGGGCGGGAATTCCTACAATGAGCAGTTCTTC | CASSVGVGGNSYNEQFF
14 | - | TRBJ2-7 | - | TRBV11-3 | TGTGCCAGCAGCGAAGGAAATCAGGTGGGAGAGCAGTACTTC | CASSEGNQVGEQYF
16 | - | TRBJ2-3 | - | TRBV4-1 | TGCGCCAGCAGCCAAGATCACGGGAGTAAAACAGATACGCAGTATTTT | CASSQDHGSKTDTQYF
15 | - | TRBJ2-5 | - | TRBV5-1 | TGCGCCAGCAGCTTGGAACGAAATAGAGCGGAGACCCAGTACTTC | CASSLERNRAETQYF